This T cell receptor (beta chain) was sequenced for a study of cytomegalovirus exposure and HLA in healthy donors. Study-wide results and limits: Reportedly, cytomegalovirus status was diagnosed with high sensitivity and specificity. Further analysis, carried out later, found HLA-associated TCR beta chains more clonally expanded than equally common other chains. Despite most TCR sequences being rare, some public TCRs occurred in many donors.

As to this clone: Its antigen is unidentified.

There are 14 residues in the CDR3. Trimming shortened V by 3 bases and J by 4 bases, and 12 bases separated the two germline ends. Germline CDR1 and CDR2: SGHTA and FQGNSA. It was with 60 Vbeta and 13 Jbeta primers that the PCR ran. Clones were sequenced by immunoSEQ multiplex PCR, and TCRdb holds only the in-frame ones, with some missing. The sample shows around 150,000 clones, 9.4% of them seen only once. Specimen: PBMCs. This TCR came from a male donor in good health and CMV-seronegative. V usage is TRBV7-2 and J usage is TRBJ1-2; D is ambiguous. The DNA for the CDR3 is TGTGCCAGCAGCTTGGTAATACAGCCCTATGGCTACACCTTC. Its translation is CASSLVIQPYGYTF.